This T cell receptor beta chain was obtained from a study of OX40 agonist ivuxolimab in advanced cancers. The study's findings and limits: Mean expanded clone counts were higher in CD8+ than CD4+ T cells.

Germline loops: CDR1 SGHDT, CDR2 YYEEEE. The CDR3 is 14 residues long. V dropped 0 bases and J dropped 1 base, with 8 bases sitting between them. TCRdb's copy holds only in-frame clones and misses some; the assay was immunoSEQ multiplex PCR. This table has fewer than 100,000 clones, approximately 80% appearing once. On this clone itself: Its specificity is not known.

Here the sequenced sample was CD4+ or CD8+ T cells sorted from blood, taken in a trial of the OX40 agonist ivuxolimab. The rearrangement uses TRBV5-6 and TRBJ2-7, with D perhaps matching TRBD2 (6 bases). The sequence was obtained from an adult with an advanced solid tumor such as melanoma, head and neck, liver or kidney cancer. The CDR3 DNA follows: TGTGCCAGCAGCTTGGGTGCGGGATCCTACGAGCAGTACTTC. It is translated as CASSLGAGSYEQYF.